Shown below are 30 T cell receptor beta chains from a single sample sequenced in a study of blood T cells in healthy people across ages. Alongside a J-beta primer mix, a sample-barcoded 5' primer served in a second PCR lasting roughly 6 to 11 cycles. TCRdb reprocessed the 5' RACE reads with MiXCR, giving one entry per CDR3 protein. The data contain 1.5 million to 2 million distinct CDR3 sequences, roughly 28% of them singletons. The sample was blood. These receptors were collected from a woman aged 25 to 39 in good health.

This clonotype came up many times. This sequence joins TRBV5-1 and TRBJ2-5; TRBD2 matches at 7 bases. Germline V CDR1 and CDR2: SGHRS, YFSETQ. J gave up 2 bases and V 7 bases, and 5 bases lay outside the gene matches. The CDR3 has 13 residues. The CDR3 spells CASRLAHQETQYF. The DNA for the CDR3 is TGCGCCAGCCGACTAGCCCATCAAGAGACCCAGTACTTC.

The CDR3 spells CSARDGRQLRSAEAFF. DNA for the CDR3: TGCAGTGCTAGAGATGGAAGACAGCTCCGGAGTGCTGAAGCTTTCTTT. V gene TRBV20-1 combines with J gene TRBJ1-1; the D gene is possibly TRBD1 (5 bases). V was trimmed by 0 bases and J by 6 bases, leaving 20 bases between them. This CDR3 region has 16 residues. The V gene's germline CDR1 is DFQATT and CDR2 SNEGSKA (reference sequence).

This clonotype occurred many times. The CDR3 loop is CSAQTSGSTDTQYF. In DNA form, the CDR3 reads TGCAGTGCTCAGACTAGCGGGAGCACAGATACGCAGTATTTT. This chain links TRBV29-1 with TRBJ2-3; TRBD2 aligns across 10 bases. CDR1 and CDR2 (germline): SQVTM, ANQGSEA. This CDR3 has 14 residues.

The V gene is TRBV19, the J gene TRBJ2-1, with TRBD1 as a possible D gene (7 bases). This CDR3 comprises 15 residues. The V end lost 6 bases, the J end lost 5 bases, and 17 bases lay between the germline ends. Looked up from germline, CDR1 is LNHDA and CDR2 is SQIVND (reference sequence). CDR3 coding DNA: TGTGCCAGTAGCCATAGGGGGGACAGAAACAATGAGCAGTTCTTC. This translates into CASSHRGDRNNEQFF.

The chain recombines TRBV29-1 with TRBJ1-2, with D unclear. The V end lost 8 bases, the J end lost 7 bases, and 14 bases lay between the germline ends. This CDR3 contains 11 residues. In germline, CDR1 is SQVTM, CDR2 ANQGSEA. The CDR3 protein is CSRGGLIGYTF. The CDR3 DNA follows: TGCAGCCGGGGAGGATTGATTGGCTACACCTTC.

In DNA form, the CDR3 reads TGTGCCAGCACCCCCGGACAGGTTAGCACAGATACGCAGTATTTT. It translates to CASTPGQVSTDTQYF. The V gene is TRBV2, the J gene TRBJ2-3; 7 nucleotides match TRBD1. The CDR3 covers 15 residues. V gave up 7 bases and J gave up 0 bases; unmatched junction bases: 7. Per germline, CDR1 SNHLY and CDR2 FYNNEI.

This clonotype was seen only a few times. The chain joins TRBV9 to TRBJ2-5; D unresolved. V lost 4 bases and J lost 1, with 11 bases in between. The germline V gene encodes CDR1 SGDLS and CDR2 YYNGEE. The CDR3 contains 14 residues. The CDR3 here is CASSSPDGQETQYF. In nucleotides, the CDR3 is TGTGCCAGCAGCTCCCCGGACGGCCAAGAGACCCAGTACTTC.

This clonotype has ten or more counts. CDR3 amino acids: CSARSHDSREQYF. CDR3 coding DNA: TGCAGTGCTAGGTCACACGACTCCCGCGAGCAGTACTTC. This rearrangement joins TRBV20-1 to TRBJ2-4, with unresolved D. The DNA matches TRBJ2-7 better at its end, which makes the J call doubtful. CDR1 and CDR2 from the germline V gene are DFQATT and SNEGSKA (reference sequence). This CDR3 has 13 residues.

This clonotype occurred a few times. The V and J genes are TRBV30 and TRBJ2-7; D is uncertain. This CDR3 is built from 14 residues. Germline assignment: CDR1 GTSNPN and CDR2 SVGIG (reference sequence). Deletions cut 0 bases from V and 2 bases from J, with 11 bases between. CDR3 coding DNA: TGTGCCTGGAGTGTACTCGGGCCCACCTACGAGCAGTACTTC. It is translated as CAWSVLGPTYEQYF.

A remark on this clonotype: This may arise from a read error, as a much more abundant clone is one base away. The chain joins TRBV7-9 to TRBJ2-5, with a possible D match to TRBD2 (5 bases). The CDR3 totals 13 residues. The germline V gene has CDR1 SEHNR and CDR2 FQNEAQ (reference sequence). CDR3 DNA sequence: TGTGCCAACAGCCCTTCCGGACTCGGGGAGCAGTACTTC. This encodes CANSPSGLGEQYF.

The gene calls are TRBV7-2 and TRBJ2-1, with 12 positions matching TRBD2. Germline V gene sequence: CDR1 SGHTA, CDR2 FQGNSA. V trimming: 5 bases; J trimming: 8 bases; junction bases outside the gene matches: 10. There are 16 residues in the CDR3. The chain's CDR3 is CASSLRLAGVMDEQFF. The DNA for the CDR3 is TGTGCCAGCAGCCTCAGACTAGCGGGAGTTATGGATGAGCAGTTCTTC.

The J gene is TRBJ2-1, the V gene TRBV7-2, with D uncertain. Deletions cut 0 bases from V and 10 bases from J, with 10 bases between. The CDR3 totals 13 residues. Germline CDR1 SGHTA, CDR2 FQGNSA. CDR3 residues: CASSLAPKYEQFF. CDR3 coding DNA: TGTGCCAGCAGCTTAGCGCCAAAATACGAGCAGTTCTTC.

This clonotype was picked up many times. The junction and the germline gene differ at one end; a read error may be behind it. The genes are TRBV20-1 and TRBJ1-2, with 7 bases lining up with TRBD1. The CDR3 consists of 13 residues. Germline assignment: CDR1 DFQATT and CDR2 SNEGSKA (reference sequence). CDR3 DNA sequence: TGCAGTGCTCGAGACAGGGACAACTATGGCTACACCTTC. This encodes CSARDRDNYGYTF.

The chain joins TRBV3-1 to TRBJ2-2; D ambiguous. Germline lookup yields CDR1 LGHDT and CDR2 YNNKEL (reference sequence). V was trimmed by 4 bases and J by 13 bases, leaving 13 bases between them. The CDR3 has 12 residues. The CDR3 is CASSRSRLGLFF. In DNA, the CDR3 is TGTGCCAGCAGCCGCTCCCGATTGGGGCTGTTTTTT.

V usage is TRBV6-5 and J usage is TRBJ1-2; D call uncertain. The CDR3 consists of 13 residues. The V end lost 11 bases, the J end lost 3 bases, and 16 bases lay between the germline ends. CDR1 is MNHEY and CDR2 is SVGAGI in the germline V gene. The chain's CDR3 is CASKVGSYYGYTF. DNA for the CDR3: TGTGCCTCAAAAGTGGGCAGTTACTATGGCTACACCTTC.

This clonotype was counted many times. The chain links TRBV28 to TRBJ2-5, with D uncertain. V was shortened by 1 base and J by 2 bases, with 8 bases between the two germline ends. This CDR3 comprises 14 residues. The V gene's germline CDR1 is MDHEN and CDR2 SYDVKM. The CDR3 DNA is TGTGCCAGCAGTTTATTCGCGTCACAAGAGACCCAGTACTTC. Translating it yields CASSLFASQETQYF.

This clonotype was found many times. This chain connects TRBV10-1 to TRBJ2-5; TRBD2 agrees at 7 bases. V shed 3 bases, J shed 2 bases, and the junction held 6 bases outside the gene matches. CDR3 length: 15 residues. In germline, CDR1 is WNHNN, CDR2 SYGVQD (reference sequence). This chain's CDR3 is CASSDAGVGQETQYF. For the CDR3, the DNA is TGCGCCAGCAGTGACGCGGGGGTTGGTCAAGAGACCCAGTACTTC.

The table lists this clonotype with a few counts. The chain has TRBV12-3 or TRBV12-4 and TRBJ1-6; D gene unclear. Trimming cost V 2 bases and J 12 bases, with 8 bases left between them. The CDR3 extends over 12 amino acids. The CDR3 region has the DNA TGTGCCAGCAGTTTACCCGGGCGACCCCTCCACTTT. This gives the protein CASSLPGRPLHF.

This clonotype was detected a few times. The chain carries TRBV5-1 and TRBJ1-2; D is unclear. The V end lost 7 bases, the J end lost 0 bases, and 7 bases lay between the germline ends. CDR1 is SGHRS and CDR2 is YFSETQ in the germline V gene. The CDR3 length is 12 residues. The CDR3 region has the DNA TGCGCCAGCGCGAGGACTAACTATGGCTACACCTTC. It is translated as CASARTNYGYTF.

As for this clonotype: With a much larger clone just one base away, this may be a read error. The chain couples TRBV7-3 to TRBJ2-5; 8 bases are a match to TRBD2. Germline V gives CDR1 SGHTA, CDR2 FQGTGA. CDR3 length: 13 amino acids. The V and J ends lost 5 bases and 11 bases, in that order; junction bases with no gene match: 10. The CDR3 spells CASSTTSGDEQYF. CDR3 nucleotides: TGTGCCAGCAGCACAACTAGCGGCGATGAGCAGTACTTC.

This clonotype was counted a few times. The chain combines TRBV28 with TRBJ2-7, with 8 bases matching TRBD1. The CDR3 loop spans 17 amino acids. Germline CDR1 MDHEN, CDR2 SYDVKM. After removal of 3 bases from V and 6 bases from J, the junction contained 16 bases not matched to a gene. The CDR3 protein is CASSFRNWAGGHGEQYF. CDR3 DNA: TGTGCCAGCAGTTTTCGGAACTGGGCAGGGGGCCATGGCGAGCAGTACTTC.

This sequence joins TRBV2 and TRBJ2-2, with TRBD2 matching over 10 bases. The CDR3 length is 16 residues. Germline CDR1 reads SNHLY; CDR2 reads FYNNEI. V trimming: 4 bases; J trimming: 4 bases; junction bases outside the gene matches: 6. The CDR3 here is CASSVTSGALTGELFF. The CDR3 DNA is TGTGCCAGCAGTGTCACTAGCGGGGCCCTCACCGGGGAGCTGTTTTTT.

The rearrangement joins TRBV3-1 to TRBJ2-7; either TRBD1 or TRBD2 may fit D (5 bases each). V lost 3 bases to trimming and J lost 4 bases, with 13 bases between them. Germline loops: CDR1 LGHDT, CDR2 YNNKEL (reference sequence). CDR3 length equals 14 residues. DNA of the CDR3: TGTGCCAGCAGCCATACTAGGCAGGGTTACGAGCAGTACTTC. Translated: CASSHTRQGYEQYF.

Note on this clonotype: A much larger clone lies a single base off, so this may be a read error. The chain links TRBV10-3 to TRBJ2-5, with TRBD2 as a possible D gene (5 bases). Germline lookup yields CDR1 ENHRY and CDR2 SYGVKD. The CDR3 spans 12 residues. The chain's CDR3 is CAISASWETRYF. The CDR3 DNA sequence: TGTGCCATCAGTGCCTCTTGGGAGACCCGGTACTTC.

The chain recombines TRBV20-1 with TRBJ2-3, with 9 nucleotides matching TRBD2. Looked up from germline, CDR1 is DFQATT and CDR2 is SNEGSKA (reference sequence). With 4 bases clipped from V and 2 bases from J, the junction kept 7 bases outside the gene matches. The CDR3 totals 15 residues. The CDR3 sequence: CSATPLAGFTDTQYF. The DNA of the CDR3 is TGCAGTGCTACCCCACTAGCGGGCTTCACAGATACGCAGTATTTT.

This clonotype has a handful of counts. V usage is TRBV20-1 and J usage is TRBJ2-3; 12 nucleotides agree with TRBD2. The CDR3 is made up of 13 amino acids. Germline CDR1 reads DFQATT; CDR2 reads SNEGSKA (reference sequence). The V segment lost 6 bases and the J segment 5 bases; nucleotides outside the gene matches: 3. The CDR3, as DNA: TGCAGTGCCGTACTAGCGGGGGGAGATACGCAGTATTTT. It codes for CSAVLAGGDTQYF.

This clonotype was seen a handful of times. The rearrangement joins TRBV5-1 to TRBJ2-2, with D perhaps TRBD2 (5 bases). The length of the CDR3 is 15 residues. V lost 1 base and J 0 bases, leaving 7 bases between the germline ends. Germline loops: CDR1 SGHRS, CDR2 YFSETQ. The CDR3 is CASSLTRANTGELFF. CDR3 in DNA: TGCGCCAGCAGCTTGACGAGGGCGAACACCGGGGAGCTGTTTTTT. Full variable domain (remainder filled in from reference TRBV5-1 and TRBJ2-2): KAGVTQTPRYLIKTRGQQVTLSCSPISGHRSVSWYQQTPGQGLQFLFEYFSETQRNKGNFPGRFSGRQFSNSRSEMNVSTLELGDSALYLCASSLTRANTGELFFGEGSRLTVL.

V and J are TRBV10-2 and TRBJ2-3, with a tentative D call TRBD2 (6 bases). The germline V and J ends were trimmed by 6 bases and 5 bases, with 12 bases remaining between them. CDR3 length: 13 residues. CDR1 is WSHSY, CDR2 SAAADI, per germline. In nucleotides, the CDR3 is TGCGCCAGCAGGGTAGCGGATGGAGATACGCAGTATTTT. It codes for CASRVADGDTQYF.

The chain couples TRBV29-1 to TRBJ2-1, with D tentatively TRBD2 (5 bases). Trimming removed 4 bases at V and 8 bases at J, with 15 bases between. The CDR3 contains 13 residues. Germline assignment: CDR1 SQVTM and CDR2 ANQGSEA. The CDR3 spells CSVGKVLDYEQFF. The CDR3, as DNA: TGCAGCGTTGGTAAGGTGCTGGACTATGAGCAGTTCTTC.

This clonotype turned up a few times. The J gene is TRBJ1-2, the V gene TRBV20-1, with 7 bases lining up with TRBD1. With 5 bases clipped from V and 4 bases from J, the junction kept 7 bases outside the gene matches. CDR3 length: 13 residues. Germline V gene lookup returns CDR1 DFQATT and CDR2 SNEGSKA (reference sequence). The CDR3: CSASTGQLYGYTF. CDR3 nucleotides: TGCAGTGCTTCGACGGGACAGCTCTATGGCTACACCTTC.